The rows below give T cell receptor beta chains drawn from one sample of a study of T cell clonotyping in hematopoietic cell transplantation. The table came from immunoSEQ multiplex PCR; TCRdb's copy has only in-frame clones and leaves some out. The sample shows under 15,000 clones, 89% of them seen only once. Sequencing used peripheral blood mononuclear cells. The source of these receptors is a human donor who either received an allogeneic hematopoietic cell transplant for a myeloid malignancy or was a related donor (not recorded which). Some clones in this sample may be carry-over from other donors' samples. The CDR3 runs from the conserved cysteine through the conserved F or W. A D gene is named only where the DNA matches it firmly. Size is omitted from some rows. Given values are once, few, many or a class for expanded clones.

clone size	V gene	D gene	J gene	CDR3 DNA	CDR3 protein
-	TRBV15	-	TRBJ1-1	TGTGCCACCAGCAGAGATCAAGGGGGAGCTTTCTTT	CATSRDQGGAFF
-	TRBV4-2	TRBD1	TRBJ1-5	TGTGCCAGCAGCCAAGTCGACAGGGGTAATCAGCCCCAGCATTTT	CASSQVDRGNQPQHF
-	TRBV6-5	TRBD1	TRBJ2-7	TGTGCCAGCAGTTTAAGAGGACAGGGGTGGTGGGAGCAGTACTTC	CASSLRGQGWWEQYF
-	TRBV27	-	TRBJ2-3	TGTGCCAGCAGTTTTGGGAGTAGCACAGATACGCAGTATTTT	CASSFGSSTDTQYF
-	TRBV6-5	-	TRBJ1-3	TGTGCCACCCTAGTTTGGGGGATCTCTGGAAACACCATATATTTT	CATLVWGISGNTIYF
-	TRBV12-5	-	TRBJ2-7	TGTGCTAGTGGTCTGCAGGGATACGAGCAGTACTTC	CASGLQGYEQYF
-	TRBV19	TRBD1	TRBJ1-5	TGTGCCAGTAGTCCAACAGGGGAAGGGAGCAATCAGCCCCAGCATTTT	CASSPTGEGSNQPQHF
-	TRBV7-8	TRBD2	TRBJ2-1	TGTGCCAGCAGCTCCCGGGGGGGGAGCTCCTACAATGAGCAGTTCTTC	CASSSRGGSSYNEQFF
-	TRBV25-1	-	TRBJ1-4	TGTGCCAGCAGTGATACCGGAACTAATGAAAAACTGTTTTTT	CASSDTGTNEKLFF
-	TRBV27	TRBD1	TRBJ1-6	TGTGCCAGCAGTCTTTCCGGACAGGGGGCGAGGAATTCACCCCTCCACTTT	CASSLSGQGARNSPLHF
-	TRBV7-3	TRBD1	TRBJ2-2	TGTGCCAGCAGGGGGACAGGGGACGCCGGGGAGCTGTTTTTT	CASRGTGDAGELFF
-	TRBV30	-	TRBJ2-5	TGTGCCTGGAAGGGCAGCGCGGGAGAGACCCAGTACTTC	CAWKGSAGETQYF
-	TRBV4-3	-	TRBJ2-7	TGCGCCAGCAGCCAAGGGTCGAGCGATCCAACCTACGAGCAGTACTTC	CASSQGSSDPTYEQYF
-	TRBV4-1	-	TRBJ2-7	TGCGCCAGCAGCCAAGCGGAGGGGAGCTCCTACGAGCAGTACTTC	CASSQAEGSSYEQYF
-	TRBV15	-	TRBJ1-5	TGTGCCACCAGCAGGTGGGGAGGGTTGGATGCGAGCAATCAGCCCCAGCATTTT	CATSRWGGLDASNQPQHF
-	TRBV7-9	TRBD1	TRBJ2-2	TGTGCCAGCAGCTTAGGACAGGGGCACGGGGAGCTGTTTTTT	CASSLGQGHGELFF
-	TRBV11-2	-	TRBJ2-3	TGTGCCAGCAGCTCACAGGGAGGTACGCAGTATTTT	CASSSQGGTQYF
once	TRBV19	-	TRBJ2-7	TGTGCCAGTAGTACGGCCTACGAGCAGTACTTC	CASSTAYEQYF
-	TRBV7-9	TRBD1	TRBJ2-7	TGTGCCAGCAGCGTGTCTGCAGGGGGCGATTTCAGCTACGAGCAGTACTTC	CASSVSAGGDFSYEQYF
-	TRBV9	-	TRBJ2-5	TGTGCCAGCAGCGGCCCCTCAGGGGTCGCGGGGACCCAGTACTTC	CASSGPSGVAGTQYF
-	TRBV10-1	-	TRBJ1-4	TGCGCCAGCAGTGACGTGCAGGTAAGAGAAAAACTGTTTTTT	CASSDVQVREKLFF
-	TRBV6-6	-	TRBJ2-2	TGTGCCAGCGGTCAGGGGATAACCGGGGAGCTGTTTTTT	CASGQGITGELFF
once	TRBV7-3	-	TRBJ1-5	TGTGCCAGCAGCTTAGGCATAAACAATCAGCCCCAGCATTTT	CASSLGINNQPQHF
few	TRBV14	TRBD1	TRBJ1-4	TGTGCCAGCAGCCAGCGAGGGGGCGCGGGTGAAAAACTGTTTTTT	CASSQRGGAGEKLFF
-	TRBV18	-	TRBJ1-4	TGTGCCAGCTCACCACGTCTGACAGTTGGCGGTGAAAAACTGTTTTTT	CASSPRLTVGGEKLFF
-	TRBV5-1	-	TRBJ2-7	TGCGCCAGCTCAAGCGGGTCCTCCCTCTCCTACGAGCAGTACTTC	CASSSGSSLSYEQYF
-	TRBV6-5	-	TRBJ2-3	TGTGCCAGCAGTCCCCCGGGCCGTAGCACAGATACGCAGTATTTT	CASSPPGRSTDTQYF
-	TRBV2	TRBD1	TRBJ2-7	TGTGCCAGCAGTGGGAGGACAGGGGACCACGAGCAGTACTTC	CASSGRTGDHEQYF
-	TRBV5-1	-	TRBJ2-1	TGCGCCAGCAGGGACGGGAGAGGGGATGAGCAGTTCTTC	CASRDGRGDEQFF
-	TRBV7-2	-	TRBJ2-1	TGTGCCAGCAGCTTAGGTCTACCAAACAATGAGCAGTTCTTC	CASSLGLPNNEQFF
-	TRBV6-5	TRBD2	TRBJ2-5	TGTGCCAGCATGCTTAGCGGGGCCGAGACCCAGTACTTC	CASMLSGAETQYF